Listed below are T cell receptor beta chains from one sample, sequenced in a study of low-dose radiotherapy and immunotherapy resistance in tumors. Via MiXCR, TCRdb re-called the reads, giving one row per CDR3 protein. The repertoire consists of roughly 90,000 distinct CDR3 sequences, with 20% to 25% occurring once and the leading ten covering roughly 13%. This material consisted of PBMCs, taken after low-dose radiotherapy plus immunotherapy. These receptors were taken from a female donor with ovarian cancer. The CDR3 runs from the conserved cysteine through the conserved F or W.

cdr3_length v_call cdr3_aa
15 TRBV7-8 CASSPLGQAAYEQYF
14 TRBV7-9 CASSWRASGETQYF
14 TRBV30 CAWIRQLNTGELFF
16 TRBV19 CASSIADRVWDQPQHF
14 TRBV6-6 CASGRTGGGDTQYF
13 TRBV5-1 CASSRGQDYEQYF
13 TRBV27 CASKLVWGDTQYF
13 TRBV20-1 CSATGGSNQPQHF
16 TRBV25-1 CASSEFSGTGDSPLHF
12 TRBV28 CASSPNLYEQYF
13 TRBV6-7 CATPAGGSYEQYF
13 TRBV9 CASSVGAAYEQYF
16 TRBV20-1 CSAPGLAGGIYNEQFF
17 TRBV10-3 CAISESPGLAGLREQFF
16 TRBV9 CASSATSGNSYNEQFF
13 TRBV6-4 CASSLSGGNIQYF
14 TRBV27 CASSFGGGGQPQHF
17 TRBV19 CASSITHRTTLNTEAFF
15 TRBV20-1 CSARSQAGNEKLFFF
13 TRBV20-1 CSAGGMNTGELFF
11 TRBV5-6 CASSMRATQYF
15 TRBV9 CASSVVGSMNTEAFF
16 TRBV15 CATSRGLARTYNEQFF
13 TRBV28 CASSRPGVGEQYF
13 TRBV5-1 CASSPGTLETQYF
14 TRBV20-1 CSAGEGPIGAEAFF
13 TRBV18 CASSPNSETVQFF
17 TRBV29-1 CSVERASGRYNSYEQYF
15 TRBV4-1 CASSQDAIGDETQYF
12 TRBV20-1 CSGTGGTHEQYF
16 TRBV24-1 CATSDPREQATGELFF
13 TRBV15 CATSREWGTTQYF
13 TRBV19 CASSIGSYNEQFF
16 TRBV5-1 CASSPSLGANVYGYTF
15 TRBV27 CASRLAGGLTDTQYF
12 TRBV18 CASSPPGQPQHF
8 TRBV20-1 CSAGEAFF
15 TRBV7-9 CASSSIELSTDTQYF
13 TRBV20-1 CSARDRRVHGYTF
15 TRBV11-2 CASSLLAGAVNIQYF
15 TRBV6-2/TRBV6-3 CASSYSGQGVGELFF
15 TRBV7-2 CASSATSGSPETQYF
15 TRBV6-1 CASSEEQVPTDTQYF
13 TRBV28 CASSLGTSGEQFF
17 TRBV24-1 CATSDRGTSGRADTQYF
15 TRBV7-8 CASSLVAGGHNEQFF
15 TRBV30 CACSVRTGRNTEAFF
16 TRBV18 CASSPEGRTHYSTQYF
13 TRBV28 CASSYGQGYGYTF
19 TRBV2 CASSEARGKTGSSYNEQFF
15 TRBV2 CASSEAYAGRYEQYF
12 TRBV7-2 CASSLVVDEQYF
14 TRBV7-2 CASGTSGSRNEQFF
17 TRBV28 CASPPAGSGGGSDTQYF
14 TRBV5-1 CASSSSGGLETQYF
15 TRBV29-1 CSHLTGGGLYTEAFF
18 TRBV7-2 CASSLGGQGRFLSYEQYF
16 TRBV20-1 CSAPRLAGGFYNEQFF
14 TRBV6-6 CASSYAETNYGYTF
15 TRBV7-9 CASSLVGYLSYEQYF